This TCR beta chain appears in the sequencing data of a study of cytomegalovirus exposure and HLA in healthy donors. About the study: An earlier analysis identified some 110 million unique TCR beta sequences in 150 million to 200 million T cells. The Caucasian-associated ancestry cluster held less than 85% of 300 to 450 genotyped donors. Points from the study as a whole: The only immune exposure information that was available was CMV serostatus.

This clone was seen once. Its target is not known. Germline V lookup: CDR1 SQVTM, CDR2 ANQGSEA. Trimming took 7 bases from V and 4 from J; bases not matched to a gene: 8. There are 13 residues in the CDR3. Primers included in the PCR were 60 Vbeta and 13 Jbeta primers. Measured with immunoSEQ multiplex PCR; TCRdb has only the in-frame clones, and not every one. The profile shows about 200,000 clones, around 80% of them singletons. The receptor was derived from a boy aged 2 to 9 in good health and CMV-seronegative. The specimen sequenced was PBMCs. V is TRBV29-1 and J is TRBJ1-1; 8 bases line up with TRBD1. The CDR3 loop is CSADRDVGTEAFF. The CDR3 region has the DNA TGCAGCGCGGACAGGGATGTGGGCACTGAAGCTTTCTTT.